Listed here is a single T cell receptor (beta chain). The specificity of this receptor is unknown. No base qualities exist here, and no much larger clone lies one base off it. The sample comes from a study. Sequencing was performed on an Illumina MiSeq. The public sequencing data were trimmed at Q25 with fastp and processed into clonotypes with MiXCR by TCRdb, which kept only in-frame beta chains. Each record represents a unique CDR3 protein, reported with the most common genes and DNA among its rows. In this sample the table shows 3,500 to 4,500 distinct CDR3 sequences, 9.5% of which occur a single time. Together, the top ten hold around a third of the sample. Including cysteine and phenylalanine, the CDR3 has 12 amino acids. Left in the record is the CDR3 DNA by itself, 36 bases read in frame from the first base. CDR1 SEHNR and CDR2 FQNEAQ were looked up in the germline V gene (reference sequence). Between the V and J ends, shortened by 5 bases and 9 bases respectively, the junction contains 11 bases.

Input material: CD4+ T cells from peripheral blood. The source is a human donor with rheumatoid arthritis. The chain links TRBV7-9 with TRBJ1-3, with TRBD1 perhaps the D gene, on 5 matching bases. The CDR3 has the sequence CASSPSGVTIYF. The DNA reads TGTGCCAGCAGCCCCTCGGGGGTCACCATATATTTT.